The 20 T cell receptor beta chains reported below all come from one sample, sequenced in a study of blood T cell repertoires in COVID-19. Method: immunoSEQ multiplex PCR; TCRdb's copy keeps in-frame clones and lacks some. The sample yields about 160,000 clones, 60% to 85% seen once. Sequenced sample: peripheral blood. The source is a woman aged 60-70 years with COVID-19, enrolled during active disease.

The CDR3 DNA sequence: TGCGCCAGCAGCTCAGGGACAACTGGAAACACCATATATTTT. The encoded protein is CASSSGTTGNTIYF. The J gene is TRBJ1-3, the V gene TRBV5-1, with D perhaps TRBD1 (6 bases). The ends were cut back, 3 bases at V and 2 bases at J, with 9 bases in the middle. The V gene's germline CDR1 is SGHRS and CDR2 YFSETQ. The length of the CDR3 is 14 residues.

Here the CDR3 DNA reads TGTGCCAGTAGTATACGGGGGAATGGCTACACCTTC. It codes for CASSIRGNGYTF. V is TRBV19 and J is TRBJ1-2, with a tentative D call TRBD1 (5 bases). CDR1 is LNHDA and CDR2 is SQIVND in the germline V gene (reference sequence). V lost 2 bases and J 6 bases, leaving 7 bases between the germline ends. The CDR3 contains 12 residues.

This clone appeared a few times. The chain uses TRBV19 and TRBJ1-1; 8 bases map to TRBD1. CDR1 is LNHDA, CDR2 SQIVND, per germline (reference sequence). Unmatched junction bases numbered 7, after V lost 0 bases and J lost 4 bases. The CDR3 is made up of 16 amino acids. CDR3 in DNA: TGTGCCAGTAGTATAGAGGGCAGGGGGCTAGGCACTGAAGCTTTCTTT. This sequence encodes CASSIEGRGLGTEAFF.

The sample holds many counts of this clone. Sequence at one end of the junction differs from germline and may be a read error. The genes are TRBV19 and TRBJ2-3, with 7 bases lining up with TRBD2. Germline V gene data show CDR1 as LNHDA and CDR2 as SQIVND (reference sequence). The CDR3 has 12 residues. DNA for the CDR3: TGTGCCAGTAGTTCCTCGGGACTAATAATAGATTTT. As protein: CASSSSGLIIDF.

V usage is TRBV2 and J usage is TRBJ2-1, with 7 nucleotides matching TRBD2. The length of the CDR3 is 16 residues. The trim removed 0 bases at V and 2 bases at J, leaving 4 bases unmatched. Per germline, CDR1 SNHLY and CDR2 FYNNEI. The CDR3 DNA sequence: TGTGCCAGCAGTGAAGCTCAGCGGGGCCCCTACAATGAGCAGTTCTTC. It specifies CASSEAQRGPYNEQFF.

CDR3 region: CASSQDRILEDTEAFF. The CDR3 DNA follows: TGCGCCAGCAGCCAAGATCGAATACTAGAGGACACTGAAGCTTTCTTT. The chain employs TRBV4-3 and TRBJ1-1; D not resolved. The CDR3 spans 16 residues. The germline gives CDR1 LGHNA, CDR2 YSLEER. The V end was cut by 0 bases, the J end by 3 bases, with 14 bases between.

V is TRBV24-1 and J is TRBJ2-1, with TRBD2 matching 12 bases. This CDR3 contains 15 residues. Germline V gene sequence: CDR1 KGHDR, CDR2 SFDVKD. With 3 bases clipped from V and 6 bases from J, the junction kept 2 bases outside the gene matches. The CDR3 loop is CATSDPGLAGNEQFF. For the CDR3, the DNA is TGTGCCACCAGTGATCCGGGACTAGCGGGCAATGAGCAGTTCTTC.

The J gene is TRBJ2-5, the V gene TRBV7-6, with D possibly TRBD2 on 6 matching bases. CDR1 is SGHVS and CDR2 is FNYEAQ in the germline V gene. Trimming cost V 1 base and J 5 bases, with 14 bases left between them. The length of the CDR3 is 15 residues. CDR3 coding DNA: TGTGCCAGCAGCTTAGGTGGCGGGGTTTGGGAGACCCAGTACTTC. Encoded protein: CASSLGGGVWETQYF.

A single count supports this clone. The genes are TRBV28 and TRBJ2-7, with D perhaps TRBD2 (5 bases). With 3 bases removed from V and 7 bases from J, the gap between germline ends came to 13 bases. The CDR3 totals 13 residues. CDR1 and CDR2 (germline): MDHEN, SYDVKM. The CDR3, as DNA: TGTGCCAGCAGTTTTTGGGGATCGGGGGAGCAGTACGTC. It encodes CASSFWGSGEQYV.

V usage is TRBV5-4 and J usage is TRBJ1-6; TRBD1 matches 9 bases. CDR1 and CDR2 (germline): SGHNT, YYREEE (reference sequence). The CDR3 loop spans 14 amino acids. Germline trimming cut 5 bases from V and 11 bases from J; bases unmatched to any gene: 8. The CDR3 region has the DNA TGTGCCAGCAGTAAGGACAGGGGAATTCCACCCCTCCACTTT. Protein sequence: CASSKDRGIPPLHF.

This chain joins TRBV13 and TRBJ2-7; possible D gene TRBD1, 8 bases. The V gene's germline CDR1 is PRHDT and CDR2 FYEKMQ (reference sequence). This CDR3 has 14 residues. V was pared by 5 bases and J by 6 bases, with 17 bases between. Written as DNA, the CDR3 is TGTGCCAGCAGCCCAGGACAGGGAGGGCGCGAGCAGTACGTC. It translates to CASSPGQGGREQYV.

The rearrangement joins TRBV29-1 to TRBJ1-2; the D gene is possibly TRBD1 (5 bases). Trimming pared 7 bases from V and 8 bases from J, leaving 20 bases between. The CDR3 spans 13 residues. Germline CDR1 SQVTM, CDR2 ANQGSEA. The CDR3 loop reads CSALPWGGEGYTF. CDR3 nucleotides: TGCAGCGCTTTGCCGTGGGGGGGGGAGGGCTACACCTTC.

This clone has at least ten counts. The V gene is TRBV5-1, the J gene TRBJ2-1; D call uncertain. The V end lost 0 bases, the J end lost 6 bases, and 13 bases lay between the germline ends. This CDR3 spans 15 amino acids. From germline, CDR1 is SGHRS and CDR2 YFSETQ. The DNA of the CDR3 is TGCGCCAGCAGCTTGGACTCCCCGCGTGGCAATGAGCAGTTCTTC. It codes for CASSLDSPRGNEQFF. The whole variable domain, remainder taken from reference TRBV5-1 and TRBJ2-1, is KAGVTQTPRYLIKTRGQQVTLSCSPISGHRSVSWYQQTPGQGLQFLFEYFSETQRNKGNFPGRFSGRQFSNSRSEMNVSTLELGDSALYLCASSLDSPRGNEQFFGPGTRLTVL.

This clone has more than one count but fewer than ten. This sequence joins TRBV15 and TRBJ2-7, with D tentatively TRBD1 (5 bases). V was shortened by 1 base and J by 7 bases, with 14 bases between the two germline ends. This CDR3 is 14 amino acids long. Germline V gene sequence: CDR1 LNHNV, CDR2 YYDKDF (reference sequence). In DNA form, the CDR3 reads TGTGCCACCAGCAGAGGGGCGGTGGCAGGGGAGCAGTACTTC. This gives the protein CATSRGAVAGEQYF.

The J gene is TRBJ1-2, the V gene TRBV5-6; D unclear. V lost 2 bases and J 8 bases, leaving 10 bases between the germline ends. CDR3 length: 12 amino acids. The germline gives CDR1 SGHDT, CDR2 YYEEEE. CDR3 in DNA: TGTGCCAGCAGCTTCGGAGGGTTAGGCTACACCTTC. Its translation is CASSFGGLGYTF.

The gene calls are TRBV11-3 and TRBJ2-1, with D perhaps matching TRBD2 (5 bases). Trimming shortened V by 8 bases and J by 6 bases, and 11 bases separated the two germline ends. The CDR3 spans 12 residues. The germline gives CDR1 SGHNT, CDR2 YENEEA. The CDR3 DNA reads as TGTGCCAGCGGGTCTAGCTCCAATGAGCAGTTCTTC. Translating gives CASGSSSNEQFF.

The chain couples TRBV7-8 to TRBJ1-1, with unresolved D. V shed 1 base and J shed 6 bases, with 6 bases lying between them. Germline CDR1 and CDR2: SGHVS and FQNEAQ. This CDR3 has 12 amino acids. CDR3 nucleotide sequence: TGTGCCAGCAGCTTAGTCACAGCTGAAGCTTTCTTT. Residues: CASSLVTAEAFF.

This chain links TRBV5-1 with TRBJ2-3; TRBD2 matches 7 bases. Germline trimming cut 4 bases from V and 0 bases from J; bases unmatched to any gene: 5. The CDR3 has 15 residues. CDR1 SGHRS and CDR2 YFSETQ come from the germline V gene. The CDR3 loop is CASSPSGASTDTQYF. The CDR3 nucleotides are TGCGCCAGCAGCCCAAGCGGGGCTAGCACAGATACGCAGTATTTT. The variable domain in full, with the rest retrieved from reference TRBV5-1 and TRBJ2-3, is KAGVTQTPRYLIKTRGQQVTLSCSPISGHRSVSWYQQTPGQGLQFLFEYFSETQRNKGNFPGRFSGRQFSNSRSEMNVSTLELGDSALYLCASSPSGASTDTQYFGPGTRLTVL.

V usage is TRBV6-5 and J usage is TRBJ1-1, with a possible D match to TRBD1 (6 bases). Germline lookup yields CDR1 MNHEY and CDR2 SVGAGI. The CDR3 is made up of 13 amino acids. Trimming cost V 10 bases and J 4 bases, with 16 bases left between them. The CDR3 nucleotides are TGTGCCACAAGGACAGCGGCAACCACTGAAGCTTTCTTT. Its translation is CATRTAATTEAFF.

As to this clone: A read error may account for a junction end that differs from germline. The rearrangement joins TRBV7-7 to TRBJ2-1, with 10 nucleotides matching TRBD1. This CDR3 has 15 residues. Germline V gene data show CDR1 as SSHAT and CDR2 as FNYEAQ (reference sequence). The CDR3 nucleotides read TGTGCTAGCAGCCCCTCGACAGGGGGCTGGAATGAGCAGTTCTTC. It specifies CASSPSTGGWNEQFF.